Each of the 15 T cell receptor beta chains below was sequenced from the same sample in a study of response to subunit inactivated influenza vaccine. TCRdb reprocessed the RT-PCR reads via MiXCR and lists one record per CDR3 protein. The table records 560,000 or so distinct CDR3 sequences, less than 8% of them present only once. The source was PBMCs from blood, collected less than 25 months after vaccination. The receptors were gathered from a man in his fifties or sixties who received an inactivated influenza vaccine.

The genes are TRBV15 and TRBJ1-5; D gene uncertain. The CDR3 is 13 residues long. CDR1 and CDR2 (germline): LNHNV, YYDKDF (reference sequence). V lost 1 base to trimming and J lost 9 bases, with 10 bases between them. The CDR3 reads CATSRVSLGPQHF. CDR3 nucleotides: TGTGCCACCAGCAGAGTTTCCCTCGGGCCCCAGCATTTT.

The DNA for the CDR3 is TGTGCCAGCACCACATTGGGACAGGGTAATTCACCCCTCCACTTT. This translates into CASTTLGQGNSPLHF. The chain couples TRBV2 to TRBJ1-6, with TRBD1 matching 9 bases. V shed 7 bases, J shed 6 bases, and the junction held 7 bases outside the gene matches. The germline V gene encodes CDR1 SNHLY and CDR2 FYNNEI. The CDR3 contains 15 residues.

The chain is built from TRBV28 and TRBJ2-3; D is ambiguous. The CDR3 extends over 14 amino acids. V lost 6 bases, J lost 4 bases, and 14 bases lay in between. Germline CDR1 reads MDHEN; CDR2 reads SYDVKM. The CDR3 DNA reads TGTGCCAGCAGCCCTGGACGGGCGGCAGATACGCAGTATTTT. Its translation is CASSPGRAADTQYF.

This clonotype occurred a few times. The gene calls are TRBV12-3 or TRBV12-4 and TRBJ2-3; D possibly corresponds to TRBD2 (5 bases). The CDR3 is made up of 19 amino acids. V lost 0 bases to trimming and J lost 0 bases, with 19 bases between them. The CDR3 nucleotides are TGTGCCAGCAGTTTAGCGAGGAGGTTCGGCTCCACAAGCACAGATACGCAGTATTTT. Protein: CASSLARRFGSTSTDTQYF.

This chain links TRBV3-1 with TRBJ2-2; 7 nucleotides line up with TRBD1. The V and J ends lost 2 bases and 1 base, in that order; junction bases with no gene match: 1. In germline, CDR1 is LGHDT, CDR2 YNNKEL (reference sequence). CDR3 length equals 15 residues. DNA for the CDR3: TGTGCCAGCAGCCAAAGGACAGGGAACACCGGGGAGCTGTTTTTT. It translates to CASSQRTGNTGELFF. Full variable domain (missing parts from reference TRBV3-1 and TRBJ2-2): DTAVSQTPKYLVTQMGNDKSIKCEQNLGHDTMYWYKQDSKKFLKIMFSYNNKELIINETVPNRFSPKSPDKAHLNLHINSLELGDSAVYFCASSQRTGNTGELFFGEGSRLTVL.

This chain links TRBV6-6 with TRBJ1-2, with D maybe TRBD1 (5 bases). In germline, CDR1 is MNHNY, CDR2 SVGAGI (reference sequence). V was cut by 0 bases and J by 6 bases, with 8 bases left in between. CDR3 length equals 13 residues. For the CDR3, the DNA is TGTGCCAGCAGTTACTCGGAGGGGAATGGCTACACCTTC. Residues: CASSYSEGNGYTF.

The J gene is TRBJ1-1, the V gene TRBV20-1; 7 bases map to TRBD1. Losses at the gene ends were 0 bases for V and 7 bases for J; bases not matched to a gene: 8. The CDR3 extends over 14 amino acids. The germline CDR1 and CDR2 sequences are DFQATT and SNEGSKA (reference sequence). The CDR3 coding sequence is TGCAGTGCTAGAGATCAGGCCTCAGGGGGTGAAGCTTTCTTT. Its protein product is CSARDQASGGEAFF.

This clonotype was observed a handful of times. The chain is built from TRBV21-1 and TRBJ2-3; the table's D call TRBD2 went unverified against the DNA. TRBV21-1 is flagged as a pseudogene. The CDR3 totals 15 residues. The CDR3 bases are TGTGCCAGCAGGGGACTAGCGGGAAGCCCAGATACGCAGTATTTT. Amino acids: CASRGLAGSPDTQYF.

This clonotype has just a few counts. The genes are TRBV7-9 and TRBJ2-7; D call uncertain. The CDR3 runs 14 residues. Germline CDR1 reads SEHNR; CDR2 reads FQNEAQ (reference sequence). The V gene lost 2 bases and the J gene lost 3 bases, with 11 bases spanning the gap. CDR3 protein: CASSLIGSNYEQYF. The CDR3 DNA sequence: TGTGCCAGCAGCTTAATAGGGTCCAACTACGAGCAGTACTTC.

This clonotype was seen at least ten times. This chain joins TRBV12-3 or TRBV12-4 and TRBJ1-2; D unclear. Trimming cost V 1 base and J 1 base, with 10 bases left between them. This CDR3 is 15 amino acids long. CDR3 in DNA: TGTGCCAGCAGTTTAGGGAGGGTCCTTAACTATGGCTACACCTTC. Its protein product is CASSLGRVLNYGYTF.

On this clonotype: A junction boundary mismatches the germline segment, possibly from a read error. The gene calls are TRBV7-3 and TRBJ2-3, with D possibly matching TRBD2 (5 bases). The CDR3 has 15 residues. Germline assignment: CDR1 SGHTA and CDR2 FQGTGA. The CDR3 loop reads CASSPKRSSKDTQYF. The CDR3 DNA reads as TGTGCCAGCAGCCCGAAACGATCTAGCAAAGATACGCAGTATTTT. The full variable domain, completed using reference TRBV7-3 and TRBJ2-3, is GAGVSQTPSNKVTEKGKYVELRCDPISGHTALYWYRQSLGQGPEFLIYFQGTGAADDSGLPNDRFFAVRPEGSVSTLKIQRTERGDSAVYLCASSPKRSSKDTQYFGPGTRLTVL.

This clonotype was seen at least ten times. The chain is built from TRBV12-3 or TRBV12-4 and TRBJ2-7; 9 bases match TRBD1. With 6 bases clipped from V and 4 bases from J, the junction kept 10 bases outside the gene matches. This CDR3 has 15 amino acids. CDR3 sequence: CASRPGTGSIYEQYF. In DNA form, the CDR3 reads TGTGCCAGCAGACCCGGGACAGGGAGTATATACGAGCAGTACTTC.

A few counts support this clonotype. The V call is TRBV12-3 or TRBV12-4, the J call TRBJ1-4; D not resolved. The CDR3 spans 14 residues. V lost 6 bases and J lost 6, with 14 bases in between. In DNA form, the CDR3 reads TGTGCCAGCAGACGTAACGGCGTTTATGAAAAACTGTTTTTT. Encoded protein: CASRRNGVYEKLFF.

The chain combines TRBV5-1 with TRBJ2-5, with 7 bases matching TRBD1. The CDR3 totals 13 residues. Germline CDR1 is SGHRS and CDR2 is YFSETQ. With 5 bases clipped from V and 4 bases from J, the junction kept 5 bases outside the gene matches. CDR3 region: CASRGGAGETQYF. CDR3 DNA: TGCGCCAGCAGAGGGGGCGCGGGAGAGACCCAGTACTTC.

Points on this clonotype: At one end, the junction sequence differs from germline, possibly due to a read error. The genes are TRBV5-1 and TRBJ2-1, with 9 bases matching TRBD2. Germline assignment: CDR1 SGHRS and CDR2 YFSETQ. CDR3 length: 17 amino acids. CDR3 residues: CASSLAAGLAAYNEQLF. The CDR3 bases are TGCGCCAGCAGCTTGGCCGCGGGACTAGCAGCGTACAATGAGCAGCTCTTC.